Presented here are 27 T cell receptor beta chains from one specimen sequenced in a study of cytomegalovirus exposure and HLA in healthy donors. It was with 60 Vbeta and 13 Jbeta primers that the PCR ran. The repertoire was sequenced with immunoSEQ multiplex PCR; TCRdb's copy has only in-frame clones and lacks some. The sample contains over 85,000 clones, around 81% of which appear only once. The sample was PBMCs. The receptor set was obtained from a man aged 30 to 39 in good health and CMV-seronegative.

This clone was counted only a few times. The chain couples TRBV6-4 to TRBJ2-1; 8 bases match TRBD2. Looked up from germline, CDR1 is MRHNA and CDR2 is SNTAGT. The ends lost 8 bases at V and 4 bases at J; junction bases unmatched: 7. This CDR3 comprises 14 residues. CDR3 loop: CASALTSDYNEQFF. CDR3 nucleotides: TGTGCCAGCGCCCTGACTAGCGATTACAATGAGCAGTTCTTC.

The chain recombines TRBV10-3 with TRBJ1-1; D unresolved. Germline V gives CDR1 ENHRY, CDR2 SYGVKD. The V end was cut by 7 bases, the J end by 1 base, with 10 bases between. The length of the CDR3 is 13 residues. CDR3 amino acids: CAIIAAGNTEAFF. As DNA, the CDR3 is TGTGCCATCATCGCGGCGGGGAACACTGAAGCTTTCTTT.

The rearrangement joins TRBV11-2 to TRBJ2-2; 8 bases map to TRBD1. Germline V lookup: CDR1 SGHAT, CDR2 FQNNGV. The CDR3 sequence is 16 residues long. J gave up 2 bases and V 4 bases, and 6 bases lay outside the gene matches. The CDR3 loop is CASSSWTGRNTGELFF. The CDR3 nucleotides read TGTGCCAGCAGCTCTTGGACAGGGAGAAACACCGGGGAGCTGTTTTTT.

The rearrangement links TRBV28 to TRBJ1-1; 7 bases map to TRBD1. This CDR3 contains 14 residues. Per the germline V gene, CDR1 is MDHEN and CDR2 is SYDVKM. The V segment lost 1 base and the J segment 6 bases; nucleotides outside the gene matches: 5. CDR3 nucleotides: TGTGCCAGCAGTTTATCAGGGGGAAGGGCTGAAGCTTTCTTT. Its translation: CASSLSGGRAEAFF.

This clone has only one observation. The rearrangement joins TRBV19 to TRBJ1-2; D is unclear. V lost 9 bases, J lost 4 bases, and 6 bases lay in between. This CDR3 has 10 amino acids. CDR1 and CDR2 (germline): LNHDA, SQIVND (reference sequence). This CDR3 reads CASSSYGYTF. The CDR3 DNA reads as TGTGCCAGCTCGAGCTATGGCTACACCTTC.

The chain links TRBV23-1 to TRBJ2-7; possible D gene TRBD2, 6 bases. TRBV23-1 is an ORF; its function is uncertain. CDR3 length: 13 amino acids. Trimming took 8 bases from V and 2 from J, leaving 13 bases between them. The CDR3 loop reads CASARREPYEQYV. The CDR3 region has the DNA TGCGCCAGCGCTCGGAGGGAGCCCTACGAGCAGTACGTC.

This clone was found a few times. The CDR3 is CASLQGWETQYF. CDR3 nucleotides: TGCGCCAGCTTACAGGGATGGGAGACCCAGTACTTC. The chain recombines TRBV10-2 with TRBJ2-5; tentatively, D is TRBD1 (6 bases). With 8 bases removed from V and 5 bases from J, the gap between germline ends came to 12 bases. Germline V gene sequence: CDR1 WSHSY, CDR2 SAAADI. This CDR3 region has 12 residues.

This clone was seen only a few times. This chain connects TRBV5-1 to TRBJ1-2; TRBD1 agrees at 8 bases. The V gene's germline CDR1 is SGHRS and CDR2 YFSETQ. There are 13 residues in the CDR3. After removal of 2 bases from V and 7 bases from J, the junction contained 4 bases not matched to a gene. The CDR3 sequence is CASSFDQGAGYTF. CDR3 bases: TGCGCCAGCAGCTTTGATCAGGGGGCTGGCTACACCTTC. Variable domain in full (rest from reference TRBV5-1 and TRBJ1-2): KAGVTQTPRYLIKTRGQQVTLSCSPISGHRSVSWYQQTPGQGLQFLFEYFSETQRNKGNFPGRFSGRQFSNSRSEMNVSTLELGDSALYLCASSFDQGAGYTFGSGTRLTVV.

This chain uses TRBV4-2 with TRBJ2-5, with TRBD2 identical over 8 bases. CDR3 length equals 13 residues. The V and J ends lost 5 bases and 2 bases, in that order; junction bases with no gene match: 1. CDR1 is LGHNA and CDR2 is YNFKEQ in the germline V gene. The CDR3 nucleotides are TGTGCCAGCAGCGAGCGGGAGCAAGAGACCCAGTACTTC. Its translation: CASSEREQETQYF.

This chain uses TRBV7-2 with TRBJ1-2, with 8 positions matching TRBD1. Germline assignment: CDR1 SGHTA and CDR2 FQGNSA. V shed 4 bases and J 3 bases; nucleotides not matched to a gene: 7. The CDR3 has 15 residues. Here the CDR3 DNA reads TGTGCCAGCAGCTCACAAGCGGGACAGGACTATGGCTACACCTTC. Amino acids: CASSSQAGQDYGYTF. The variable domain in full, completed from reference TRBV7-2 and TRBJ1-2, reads GAGVSQSPSNKVTEKGKDVELRCDPISGHTALYWYRQSLGQGLEFLIYFQGNSAPDKSGLPSDRFSAERTGGSVSTLTIQRTQQEDSAVYLCASSSQAGQDYGYTFGSGTRLTVV.

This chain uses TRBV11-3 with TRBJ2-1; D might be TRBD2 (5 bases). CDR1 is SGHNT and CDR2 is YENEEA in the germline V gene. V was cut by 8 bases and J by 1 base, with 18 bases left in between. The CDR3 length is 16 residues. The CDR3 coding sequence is TGTGCCAGCTTCCTAAGAGGGTCAGTGTCCTACAATGAGCAGTTCTTC. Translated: CASFLRGSVSYNEQFF.

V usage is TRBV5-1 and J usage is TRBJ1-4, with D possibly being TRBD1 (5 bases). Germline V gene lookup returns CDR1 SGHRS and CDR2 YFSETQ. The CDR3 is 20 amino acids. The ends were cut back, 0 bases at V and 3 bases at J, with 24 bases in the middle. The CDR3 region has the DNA TGCGCCAGCAGCTTGGAACGTACGGGACGGGGATGGAGGGCTAATGAAAAACTGTTTTTT. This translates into CASSLERTGRGWRANEKLFF.

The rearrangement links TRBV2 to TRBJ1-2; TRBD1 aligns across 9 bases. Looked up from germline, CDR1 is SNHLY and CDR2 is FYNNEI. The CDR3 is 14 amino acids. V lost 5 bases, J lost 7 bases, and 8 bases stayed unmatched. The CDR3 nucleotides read TGTGCCAGCAGTAGGGACAGGGAGGAAAGTGGCTACACCTTC. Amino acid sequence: CASSRDREESGYTF.

CDR3 sequence reads: CASSLSTGAIATQYF. The DNA for the CDR3 is TGTGCCAGCAGCTTAAGTACTGGAGCAATTGCGACCCAGTACTTC. V usage is TRBV7-3 and J usage is TRBJ2-5; D is uncertain. The germline V and J ends were trimmed by 1 base and 7 bases, with 16 bases remaining between them. The CDR3 consists of 15 residues. Per the germline V gene, CDR1 is SGHTA and CDR2 is FQGTGA.

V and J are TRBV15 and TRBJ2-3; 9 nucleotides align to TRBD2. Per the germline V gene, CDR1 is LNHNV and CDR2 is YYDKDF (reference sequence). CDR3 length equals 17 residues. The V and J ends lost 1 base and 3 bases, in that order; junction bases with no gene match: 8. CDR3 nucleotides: TGTGCCACCAGCAGAGGATGGGCGGGAGGGCCGACAGATACGCAGTATTTT. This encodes CATSRGWAGGPTDTQYF.

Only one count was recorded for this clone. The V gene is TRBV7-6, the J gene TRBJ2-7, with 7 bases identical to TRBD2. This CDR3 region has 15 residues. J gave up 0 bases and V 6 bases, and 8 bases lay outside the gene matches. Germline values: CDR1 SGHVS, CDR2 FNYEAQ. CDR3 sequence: CASSLGGGRSYEQYF. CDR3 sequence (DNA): TGTGCCAGCAGTCTCGGGGGAGGGCGCTCCTACGAGCAGTACTTC.

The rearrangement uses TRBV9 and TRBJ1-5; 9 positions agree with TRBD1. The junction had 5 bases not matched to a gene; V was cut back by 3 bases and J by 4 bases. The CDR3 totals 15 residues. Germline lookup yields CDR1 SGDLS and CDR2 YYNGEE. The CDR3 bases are TGTGCCAGCAGCGCTGACGACAGGGGGAATCAGCCCCAGCATTTT. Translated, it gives CASSADDRGNQPQHF.

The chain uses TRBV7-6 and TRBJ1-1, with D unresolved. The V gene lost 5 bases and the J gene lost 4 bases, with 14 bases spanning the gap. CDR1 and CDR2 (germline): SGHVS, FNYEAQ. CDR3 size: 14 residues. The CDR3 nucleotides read TGTGCCAGCAGCCAACGGGCGGGGTTCACTGAAGCTTTCTTT. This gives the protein CASSQRAGFTEAFF.

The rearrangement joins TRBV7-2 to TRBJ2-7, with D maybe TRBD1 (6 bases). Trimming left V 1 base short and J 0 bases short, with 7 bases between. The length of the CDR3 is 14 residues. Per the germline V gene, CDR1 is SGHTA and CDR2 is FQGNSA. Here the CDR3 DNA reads TGTGCCAGCAGCTTAGGGGACATCTCCTACGAGCAGTACGTC. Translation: CASSLGDISYEQYV.

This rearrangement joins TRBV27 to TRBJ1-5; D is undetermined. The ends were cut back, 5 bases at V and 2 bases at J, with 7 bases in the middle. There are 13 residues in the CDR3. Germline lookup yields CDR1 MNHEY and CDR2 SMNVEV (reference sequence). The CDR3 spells CASSPTGNQPQHF. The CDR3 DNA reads TGTGCCAGCAGTCCTACAGGCAATCAGCCCCAGCATTTT.

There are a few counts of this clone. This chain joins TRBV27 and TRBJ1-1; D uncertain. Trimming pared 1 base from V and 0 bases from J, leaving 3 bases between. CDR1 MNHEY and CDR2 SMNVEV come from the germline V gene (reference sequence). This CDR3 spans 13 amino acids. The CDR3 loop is CASSLLVNTEAFF. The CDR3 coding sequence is TGTGCCAGCAGTTTATTAGTGAACACTGAAGCTTTCTTT.

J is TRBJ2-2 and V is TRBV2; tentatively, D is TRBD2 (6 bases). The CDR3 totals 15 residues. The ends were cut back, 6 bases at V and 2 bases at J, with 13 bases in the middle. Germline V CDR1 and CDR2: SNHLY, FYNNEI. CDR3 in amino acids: CASRDFGRNTGELFF. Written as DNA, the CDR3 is TGTGCCAGCAGGGATTTCGGGAGAAACACCGGGGAGCTGTTTTTT.

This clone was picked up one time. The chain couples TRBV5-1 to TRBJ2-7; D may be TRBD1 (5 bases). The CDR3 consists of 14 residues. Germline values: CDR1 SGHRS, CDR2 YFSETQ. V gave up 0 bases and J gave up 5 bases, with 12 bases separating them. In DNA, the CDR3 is TGCGCCAGCAGCTTGGACCCGCAGGGCAACGAGCAGTACGTC. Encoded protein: CASSLDPQGNEQYV.

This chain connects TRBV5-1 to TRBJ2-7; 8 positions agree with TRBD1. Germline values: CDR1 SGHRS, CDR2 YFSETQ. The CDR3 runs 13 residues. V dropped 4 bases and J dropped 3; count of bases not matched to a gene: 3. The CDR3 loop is CASSNGQGYEQYF. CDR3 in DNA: TGCGCCAGCAGCAACGGACAGGGCTACGAGCAGTACTTC.

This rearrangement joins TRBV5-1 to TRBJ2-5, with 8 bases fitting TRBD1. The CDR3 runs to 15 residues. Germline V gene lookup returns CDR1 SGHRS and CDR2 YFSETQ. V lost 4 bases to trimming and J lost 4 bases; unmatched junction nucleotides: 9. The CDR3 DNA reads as TGCGCCAGCAGCCCCGGACAGGGTCCGCCAGAGACCCAGTACTTC. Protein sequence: CASSPGQGPPETQYF.

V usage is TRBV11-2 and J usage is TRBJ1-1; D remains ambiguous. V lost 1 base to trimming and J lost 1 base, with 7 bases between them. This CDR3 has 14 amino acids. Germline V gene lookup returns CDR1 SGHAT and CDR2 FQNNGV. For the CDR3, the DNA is TGTGCCAGCAGCTTAGCGAGAACGAACACTGAAGCTTTCTTT. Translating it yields CASSLARTNTEAFF.

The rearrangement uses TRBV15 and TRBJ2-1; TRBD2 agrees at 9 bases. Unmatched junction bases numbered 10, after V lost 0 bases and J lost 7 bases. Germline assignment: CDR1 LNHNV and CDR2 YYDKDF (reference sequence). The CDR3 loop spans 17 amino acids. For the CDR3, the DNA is TGTGCCACCAGCAGAGATAGGGCGGGAGGGCCTGGGAATGAGCAGTTCTTC. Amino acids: CATSRDRAGGPGNEQFF.